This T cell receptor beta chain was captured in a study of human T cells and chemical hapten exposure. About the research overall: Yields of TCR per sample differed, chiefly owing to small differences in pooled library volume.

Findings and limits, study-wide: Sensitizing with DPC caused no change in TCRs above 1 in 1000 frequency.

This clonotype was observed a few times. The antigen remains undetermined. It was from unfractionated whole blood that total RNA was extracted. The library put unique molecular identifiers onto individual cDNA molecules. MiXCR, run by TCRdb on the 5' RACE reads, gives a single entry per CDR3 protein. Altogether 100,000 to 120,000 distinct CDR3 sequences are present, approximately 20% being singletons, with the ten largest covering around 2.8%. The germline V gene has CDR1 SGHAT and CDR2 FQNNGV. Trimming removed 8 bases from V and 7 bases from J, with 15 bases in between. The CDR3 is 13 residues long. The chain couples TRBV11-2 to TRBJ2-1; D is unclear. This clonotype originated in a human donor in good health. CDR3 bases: TGTGCCAGCCAAGGAGACCCCCGGAATGAGCAGTTCTTC. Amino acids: CASQGDPRNEQFF.